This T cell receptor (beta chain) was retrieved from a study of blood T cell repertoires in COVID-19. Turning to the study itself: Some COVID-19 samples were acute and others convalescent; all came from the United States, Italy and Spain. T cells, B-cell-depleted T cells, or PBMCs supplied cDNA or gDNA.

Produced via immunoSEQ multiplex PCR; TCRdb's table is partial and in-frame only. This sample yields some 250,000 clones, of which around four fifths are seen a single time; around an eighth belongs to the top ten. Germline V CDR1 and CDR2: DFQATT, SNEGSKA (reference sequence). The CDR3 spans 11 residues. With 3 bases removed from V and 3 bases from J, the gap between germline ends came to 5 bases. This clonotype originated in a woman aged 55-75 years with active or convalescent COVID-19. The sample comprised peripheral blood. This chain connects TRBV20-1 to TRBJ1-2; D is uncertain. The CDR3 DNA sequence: TGCAGTGCTAGCCCCGACTATGGCTACACCTTC. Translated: CSASPDYGYTF.